The T cell receptor beta chain under discussion was sequenced for a study of blood T cells in healthy people across ages. Germline loops: CDR1 SEHNR, CDR2 FQNEAQ (reference sequence). This CDR3 spans 13 amino acids. The V end was cut by 8 bases, the J end by 4 bases, with 14 bases between. This clonotype has more than one count but fewer than ten. Next came a second PCR, run for about 6 to 12 cycles, which used a sample-barcoded 5' primer along with a J-beta primer mix. Each CDR3 protein is one row after TCRdb ran MiXCR on the 5' RACE reads. The sample has about 1.6 million distinct CDR3 sequences; around 36% are singletons.

The TCR sequence derives from a woman aged 25 to 45 in good health. The chain links TRBV7-9 to TRBJ1-2; perhaps TRBD1 as D (5 bases). The sample comprised blood. For the CDR3, the DNA is TGTGCCAGCGGGGACTTAGCTGGCTATGGCTACACCTTC. Translating it yields CASGDLAGYGYTF.